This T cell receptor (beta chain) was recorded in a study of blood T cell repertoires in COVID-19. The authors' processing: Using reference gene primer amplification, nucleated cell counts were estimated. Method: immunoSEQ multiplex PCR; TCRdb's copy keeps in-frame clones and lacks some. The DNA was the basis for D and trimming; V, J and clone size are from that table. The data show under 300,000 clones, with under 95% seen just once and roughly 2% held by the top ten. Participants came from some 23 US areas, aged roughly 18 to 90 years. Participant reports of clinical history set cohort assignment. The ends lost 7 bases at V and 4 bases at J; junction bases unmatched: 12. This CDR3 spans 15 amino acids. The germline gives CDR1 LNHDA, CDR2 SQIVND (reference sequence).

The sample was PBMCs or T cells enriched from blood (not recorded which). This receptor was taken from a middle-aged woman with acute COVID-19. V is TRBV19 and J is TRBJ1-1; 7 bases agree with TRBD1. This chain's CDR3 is CASIPKRGQATEAFF. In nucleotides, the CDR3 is TGTGCCAGTATCCCGAAGCGTGGACAGGCCACTGAAGCTTTCTTT.